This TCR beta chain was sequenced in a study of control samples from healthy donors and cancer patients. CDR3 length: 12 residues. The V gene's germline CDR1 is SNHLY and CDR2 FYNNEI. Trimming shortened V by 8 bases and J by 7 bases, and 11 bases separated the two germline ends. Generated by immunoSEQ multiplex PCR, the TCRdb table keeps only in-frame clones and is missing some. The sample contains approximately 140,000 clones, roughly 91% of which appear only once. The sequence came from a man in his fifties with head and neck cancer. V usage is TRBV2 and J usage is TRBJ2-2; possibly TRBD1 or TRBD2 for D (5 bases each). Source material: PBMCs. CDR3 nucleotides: TGTGCCAGCGGGACGGAGAGCGGGGAGCTGTTTTTT. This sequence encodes CASGTESGELFF.